These 28 T cell receptor beta chains were all obtained from the same sample, sequenced in a study of T-cell memory formation after mild COVID-19. TCRdb redid the calling of the 5' RACE reads with MiXCR, one entry per CDR3 protein. The profile covers about 200,000 distinct CDR3 sequences, with 15% to 20% appearing a single time and roughly 1.9% taken by the ten largest. Sequences were obtained from PBMCs or a T cell subset sorted from them (not recorded which). The receptors come from an adult woman who had mild COVID-19 (a few samples of this study predate the infection). Cell type and time point are not known.

This clonotype was seen a few times. The chain combines TRBV5-1 with TRBJ2-3; D gene ambiguous. This CDR3 comprises 15 residues. Per germline, CDR1 SGHRS and CDR2 YFSETQ. V lost 2 bases and J lost 0, with 10 bases in between. The CDR3 DNA reads as TGCGCCAGCAGCTTACAAGTCGCTAGCACAGATACGCAGTATTTT. Amino acid sequence: CASSLQVASTDTQYF.

The rearrangement joins TRBV6-6 to TRBJ2-7, with 8 bases identical to TRBD1. The germline V gene has CDR1 MNHNY and CDR2 SVGAGI (reference sequence). V shed 6 bases, J shed 4 bases, and the junction held 11 bases outside the gene matches. The CDR3 loop spans 15 amino acids. The CDR3 DNA reads as TGTGCCAGCAGCCGACAGGGACAGGCCAATTACGAGCAGTACTTC. This sequence encodes CASSRQGQANYEQYF.

In its sample, this clonotype was seen a few times. The chain carries TRBV20-1 and TRBJ2-1, with 14 bases that match TRBD2. The trim removed 0 bases at V and 7 bases at J, leaving 8 bases unmatched. The germline CDR1 and CDR2 sequences are DFQATT and SNEGSKA (reference sequence). This CDR3 comprises 17 residues. The CDR3 loop is CSARDRTSGGTGNEQFF. The CDR3 coding sequence is TGCAGTGCTAGAGACCGGACTAGCGGGGGGACGGGGAATGAGCAGTTCTTC.

At least ten counts were recorded for this clonotype. This chain joins TRBV5-1 and TRBJ2-5; perhaps TRBD2 as D (6 bases). This CDR3 region has 15 residues. The germline V and J ends were trimmed by 0 bases and 7 bases, with 16 bases remaining between them. Germline V gene data show CDR1 as SGHRS and CDR2 as YFSETQ. The CDR3 nucleotides read TGCGCCAGCAGCTTGGACGGGAGCGAGTTGGGGACCCAGTACTTC. Its protein is CASSLDGSELGTQYF.

This clonotype turned up a few times. The rearrangement uses TRBV20-1 and TRBJ2-2; a possible D gene is TRBD1 (6 bases). This CDR3 spans 15 amino acids. V lost 1 base and J 6 bases, leaving 15 bases between the germline ends. The germline gives CDR1 DFQATT, CDR2 SNEGSKA (reference sequence). CDR3 nucleotide sequence: TGCAGTGCTAGAGTAGGGGGTTTGCTCGCCGGGGAGCTGTTTTTT. Translation: CSARVGGLLAGELFF.

This clonotype has only a few counts. J is TRBJ2-7 and V is TRBV5-1, with D perhaps matching TRBD1 or TRBD2 (5 bases each). Germline V gene lookup returns CDR1 SGHRS and CDR2 YFSETQ. CDR3 length: 15 amino acids. Trimming took off 4 bases at V and 3 bases at J, with 17 bases between the two ends. For the CDR3, the DNA is TGCGCCAGCAGCGCGGCCGCTGGGGGAAACTACGAGCAGTACTTC. Encoded protein: CASSAAAGGNYEQYF.

This clonotype was recorded a few times. The chain carries TRBV2 and TRBJ2-1; tentative D call: TRBD1 (6 bases). This CDR3 is 15 amino acids long. In germline, CDR1 is SNHLY, CDR2 FYNNEI. The V and J ends lost 11 bases and 2 bases respectively, with 19 bases between them. CDR3 residues: CAGLRGIGTYNEQFF. The CDR3 nucleotides read TGTGCCGGCCTCAGGGGTATTGGTACCTACAATGAGCAGTTCTTC.

J is TRBJ2-7 and V is TRBV7-9, with D possibly being TRBD2 (5 bases). The CDR3 is made up of 14 amino acids. Germline CDR1 reads SEHNR; CDR2 reads FQNEAQ (reference sequence). Trimming removed 5 bases from V and 10 bases from J, with 21 bases in between. In nucleotides, the CDR3 is TGTGCCAGCAGCGGCGAGGGTCCGGGCAAAAGACAGTACTTC. This gives the protein CASSGEGPGKRQYF.

Ten or more counts support this clonotype. The chain recombines TRBV7-8 with TRBJ2-1; a weak D match, TRBD1 (5 bases). The CDR3 loop spans 14 amino acids. The germline V gene encodes CDR1 SGHVS and CDR2 FQNEAQ. V lost 5 bases and J 8 bases, leaving 16 bases between the germline ends. The DNA for the CDR3 is TGTGCCAGCAGCCGACAGTCCTATCGGGATGAGCAGTTCTTC. Protein product: CASSRQSYRDEQFF. Using reference TRBV7-8 and TRBJ2-1 for the parts outside the CDR3, the full variable domain is GAGVSQSPRYKVAKRGQDVALRCDPISGHVSLFWYQQALGQGPEFLTYFQNEAQLDKSGLPSDRFFAERPEGSVSTLKIQRTQQEDSAVYLCASSRQSYRDEQFFGPGTRLTVL.

In DNA form, the CDR3 reads TGTGCCACCAGCAGCGAGGGTCCGGACAGGGCCAACCAGCCCCAGCATTTT. Translating it yields CATSSEGPDRANQPQHF. The chain links TRBV15 to TRBJ1-5; 8 bases align to TRBD1. Germline lookup yields CDR1 LNHNV and CDR2 YYDKDF (reference sequence). The CDR3 runs 17 residues. Losses at the gene ends were 3 bases for V and 7 bases for J; bases not matched to a gene: 14.

The gene calls are TRBV12-3 or TRBV12-4 and TRBJ1-2; 7 bases align to TRBD1. V shed 1 base, J shed 4 bases, and the junction held 3 bases outside the gene matches. This CDR3 has 14 amino acids. CDR3 sequence reads: CASSLVAGGYGYTF. CDR3 nucleotide sequence: TGTGCCAGCAGTTTAGTGGCAGGGGGCTATGGCTACACCTTC.

The chain uses TRBV28 and TRBJ2-2, with D possibly being TRBD2 (6 bases). CDR1 is MDHEN, CDR2 SYDVKM, per germline. Trimming removed 6 bases at V and 6 bases at J, with 17 bases between. This CDR3 comprises 15 residues. The CDR3 sequence is CASSPGTLNSGELFF. The CDR3 coding sequence is TGTGCCAGCAGCCCCGGGACTTTAAATTCCGGGGAGCTGTTTTTT.

This chain links TRBV12-3 or TRBV12-4 with TRBJ1-2; 7 nucleotides agree with TRBD1. This CDR3 region has 17 residues. V was clipped by 2 bases and J by 2 bases; unmatched bases: 11. CDR3 sequence: CASSLNPFIRGNYGYTF. The CDR3 DNA reads as TGTGCCAGCAGTTTAAACCCTTTTATCAGGGGGAACTATGGCTACACCTTC.

This clonotype has more than one count but fewer than ten. The CDR3 loop is CASSIEGDTQYF. CDR3 DNA sequence: TGTGCCAGTAGTATTGAGGGCGATACGCAGTATTTT. This rearrangement joins TRBV19 to TRBJ2-3; weak D call: TRBD2 (5 bases). The CDR3 consists of 12 residues. V lost 3 bases to trimming and J lost 6 bases, with 7 bases between them. Germline loops: CDR1 LNHDA, CDR2 SQIVND (reference sequence).

This clonotype was observed a handful of times. The chain uses TRBV7-3 and TRBJ2-3; 10 nucleotides line up with TRBD2. Germline V CDR1 and CDR2: SGHTA, FQGTGA. The CDR3 is made up of 17 amino acids. The J segment lost 1 base and the V segment lost 5 bases, leaving 9 bases of the junction unmatched. CDR3 loop: CASSPTALAGRTDTQYF. Written as DNA, the CDR3 is TGTGCCAGCAGCCCGACCGCACTAGCGGGGCGCACAGATACGCAGTATTTT.

This clonotype has just a few counts. The rearrangement uses TRBV5-5 and TRBJ2-7, with D possibly TRBD2 on 6 matching bases. The germline CDR1 and CDR2 sequences are SGHKS and YYEKEE (reference sequence). CDR3 length equals 15 residues. Trimming cost V 0 bases and J 0 bases, with 10 bases left between them. As DNA, the CDR3 is TGTGCCAGCAGCTTGGGACTAGGGATCTCCTACGAGCAGTACTTC. Its translation is CASSLGLGISYEQYF.

The chain recombines TRBV24-1 with TRBJ1-2, with a tentative D call TRBD1 (5 bases). V lost 3 bases to trimming and J lost 4 bases, with 11 bases between them. Germline lookup yields CDR1 KGHDR and CDR2 SFDVKD. The CDR3 is 14 residues long. The CDR3 here is CATSDTGTTYGYTF. CDR3 nucleotides: TGTGCCACCAGTGATACCGGGACGACCTATGGCTACACCTTC.

In its sample, this clonotype was seen a few times. The V call is TRBV27, the J call TRBJ2-7, with 12 positions matching TRBD2. The CDR3 spans 17 residues. The germline gives CDR1 MNHEY, CDR2 SMNVEV (reference sequence). V lost 5 bases to trimming and J lost 0 bases; unmatched junction nucleotides: 8. The CDR3 nucleotides read TGTGCCAGCAGTCGTACCCGGACTAGCGGGGACTCCTACGAGCAGTACTTC. Residues: CASSRTRTSGDSYEQYF.

This clonotype was seen a few times. V gene TRBV20-1 combines with J gene TRBJ2-5; D assignment may be TRBD1 or TRBD2 (5 bases each). The V end lost 2 bases, the J end lost 4 bases, and 11 bases lay between the germline ends. The CDR3 runs 13 residues. CDR1 is DFQATT and CDR2 is SNEGSKA in the germline V gene (reference sequence). In nucleotides, the CDR3 is TGCAGTGCTAGAAGGCCGGGGCCAGAGACCCAGTACTTC. Its protein product is CSARRPGPETQYF.

This clonotype was seen more than once but under ten times. The chain links TRBV20-1 to TRBJ1-5; 9 bases fit TRBD1. With 2 bases clipped from V and 5 bases from J, the junction kept 4 bases outside the gene matches. CDR3 size: 14 residues. Germline CDR1 and CDR2: DFQATT and SNEGSKA (reference sequence). The CDR3 reads CSARWTGEDQPQHF. In nucleotides, the CDR3 is TGCAGTGCTAGATGGACAGGGGAGGATCAGCCCCAGCATTTT.

The chain joins TRBV7-9 to TRBJ2-1, with 9 nucleotides matching TRBD2. V was clipped by 0 bases and J by 7 bases; unmatched bases: 4. Germline assignment: CDR1 SEHNR and CDR2 FQNEAQ (reference sequence). This CDR3 is built from 15 residues. This CDR3 reads CASSLAGTSGNEQFF. For the CDR3, the DNA is TGTGCCAGCAGCTTAGCCGGTACTAGCGGGAATGAGCAGTTCTTC.

The CDR3 DNA sequence: TGCGCCAGCAGCTCCGGGGCGCGTCCTGGTAATGAAAAACTGTTTTTT. Amino acid sequence: CASSSGARPGNEKLFF. The chain employs TRBV5-1 and TRBJ1-4, with D possibly matching TRBD1 (5 bases). Germline CDR1 SGHRS, CDR2 YFSETQ. V was clipped by 3 bases and J by 4 bases, with 16 bases between them. This CDR3 has 16 residues.

The table lists this clonotype with many counts. The chain couples TRBV20-1 to TRBJ2-1; D uncertain. Germline CDR1 DFQATT, CDR2 SNEGSKA (reference sequence). The V end lost 5 bases, the J end lost 6 bases, and 20 bases lay between the germline ends. This CDR3 spans 15 amino acids. The CDR3 bases are TGCAGTGCTCAACCCCCCACACAAAATATCAATGAGCAGTTCTTC. This translates into CSAQPPTQNINEQFF.

The chain couples TRBV11-2 to TRBJ2-7; D is uncertain. Deletions cut 1 base from V and 4 bases from J, with 11 bases between. The CDR3 is made up of 14 amino acids. CDR1 and CDR2 (germline): SGHAT, FQNNGV. CDR3 sequence (DNA): TGTGCCAGCAGCTTAGGTTCGGAATTATACGAGCAGTACTTC. This translates into CASSLGSELYEQYF.

This chain joins TRBV12-3 or TRBV12-4 and TRBJ1-2; no definite D call. V gave up 3 bases and J gave up 8 bases, with 19 bases separating them. The CDR3 has 15 amino acids. This CDR3 is CASSLTASYSQGYTF. As DNA, the CDR3 is TGTGCCAGCAGTTTGACCGCTTCATATTCTCAAGGCTACACCTTC.

The rearrangement uses TRBV30 and TRBJ2-7; the match to TRBD1 covers 7 bases. Looked up from germline, CDR1 is GTSNPN and CDR2 is SVGIG (reference sequence). The CDR3 length is 15 residues. V was pared by 2 bases and J by 2 bases, with 9 bases of the junction left unmatched. CDR3 coding DNA: TGTGCCTGGAGTAAGACAGGGAAGGTCGCCTACGAGCAGTACTTC. It specifies CAWSKTGKVAYEQYF.

The V call is TRBV7-9, the J call TRBJ1-5; D gene ambiguous. With 2 bases removed from V and 0 bases from J, the gap between germline ends came to 5 bases. Germline CDR1 and CDR2: SEHNR and FQNEAQ (reference sequence). The CDR3 has 14 residues. CDR3 bases: TGTGCCAGCAGCTTAAGCATTAGCAATCAGCCCCAGCATTTT. Protein product: CASSLSISNQPQHF.

The sample holds many counts of this clonotype. This chain joins TRBV5-1 and TRBJ1-6; the D gene is possibly TRBD1 (5 bases). Germline V lookup: CDR1 SGHRS, CDR2 YFSETQ. Trimming left V 1 base short and J 7 bases short, with 12 bases between. The CDR3 sequence is 15 residues long. The CDR3 loop is CASSLRTGGNSPLHF. CDR3 nucleotide sequence: TGCGCCAGCAGCTTGAGGACCGGGGGGAATTCACCCCTCCACTTT.